These 14 T cell receptor beta chains originate from one sample sequenced in a study of blood T cell repertoires in COVID-19. Libraries were prepared by immunoSEQ multiplex PCR; TCRdb keeps only in-frame clonotypes and omits some of them. The profile shows about 110,000 clones, roughly 79% of them singletons. Sequenced material: peripheral blood. The source of these receptors is a woman aged 80 or over with active or convalescent COVID-19.

The V and J genes are TRBV12-3 or TRBV12-4 and TRBJ1-5; a weak D match, TRBD1 (6 bases). Trimming left V 1 base short and J 11 bases short, with 9 bases between. This CDR3 region has 12 residues. CDR3 sequence: CASSLGYRAQHF. DNA for the CDR3: TGTGCCAGCAGTTTAGGATACAGGGCCCAGCATTTT.

A single count supports this clone. V and J are TRBV28 and TRBJ2-7; 11 bases map to TRBD2. The CDR3 is 15 residues long. CDR1 MDHEN and CDR2 SYDVKM come from the germline V gene. The V gene end was trimmed by 8 bases and the J gene end by 2 bases; junction bases not matched to a gene: 8. CDR3 region: CASSSTSGRPYEQYF. DNA for the CDR3: TGTGCCAGCTCGTCTACTAGCGGGAGACCCTACGAGCAGTACTTC.

The chain couples TRBV11-2 to TRBJ2-4; 9 bases align to TRBD1. J gave up 6 bases and V 6 bases, and 12 bases lay outside the gene matches. The CDR3 runs 16 residues. CDR1 and CDR2 from the germline V gene are SGHAT and FQNNGV. CDR3 in DNA: TGTGCCAGCAGTGGAATTTTTGGGACAGGGTTAAACATTCAGTACTTC. It translates to CASSGIFGTGLNIQYF.

This clone showed up many times. The chain combines TRBV2 with TRBJ1-1; 7 bases match TRBD1. V gave up 3 bases and J gave up 0 bases; unmatched junction bases: 1. Germline V gene sequence: CDR1 SNHLY, CDR2 FYNNEI. The CDR3 has 14 amino acids. The CDR3 spells CASSEDRMNTEAFF. The CDR3 nucleotides are TGTGCCAGCAGTGAGGACAGGATGAACACTGAAGCTTTCTTT.

This clone appeared a few times. The chain combines TRBV28 with TRBJ1-4, with 8 bases fitting TRBD1. V lost 5 bases and J lost 4; bases outside the gene matches: 6. Germline V gene lookup returns CDR1 MDHEN and CDR2 SYDVKM. This CDR3 has 15 residues. CDR3 DNA: TGTGCCAGCAGTCCCTTGGACAGGGATAATGAAAAACTGTTTTTT. Its protein is CASSPLDRDNEKLFF.

The V and J genes are TRBV20-1 and TRBJ2-7, with 9 bases that match TRBD1. CDR1 is DFQATT, CDR2 SNEGSKA, per germline (reference sequence). There are 12 residues in the CDR3. The junction had 2 bases not matched to a gene; V was cut back by 3 bases and J by 5 bases. The CDR3 loop is CSASWTGDEQYF. CDR3 nucleotide sequence: TGCAGTGCTAGTTGGACAGGGGACGAGCAGTACTTC.

The chain recombines TRBV7-2 with TRBJ2-1; no clear D. CDR1 and CDR2 from the germline V gene are SGHTA and FQGNSA. The V end was cut by 1 base, the J end by 0 bases, with 7 bases between. CDR3 length: 15 amino acids. The CDR3 here is CASSLGSSSYNEQFF. The CDR3 DNA reads as TGTGCCAGCAGCTTAGGGTCCAGCTCCTACAATGAGCAGTTCTTC.

The V call is TRBV5-4, the J call TRBJ2-3; 7 bases fit TRBD2. The CDR3 consists of 15 residues. V lost 1 base and J lost 1; bases outside the gene matches: 3. Per the germline V gene, CDR1 is SGHNT and CDR2 is YYREEE (reference sequence). The CDR3 region is CASSLRLAGTDTQYF. The CDR3, as DNA: TGTGCCAGCAGCTTGAGGCTAGCGGGCACAGATACGCAGTATTTT. Looking up the rest from reference TRBV5-4 and TRBJ2-3 gives the full variable domain: ETGVTQSPTHLIKTRGQQVTLRCSSQSGHNTVSWYQQALGQGPQFIFQYYREEENGRGNFPPRFSGLQFPNYSSELNVNALELDDSALYLCASSLRLAGTDTQYFGPGTRLTVL.

The genes are TRBV20-1 and TRBJ1-5, with 8 bases identical to TRBD1. Germline trimming cut 3 bases from V and 6 bases from J; bases unmatched to any gene: 13. CDR1 DFQATT and CDR2 SNEGSKA come from the germline V gene (reference sequence). CDR3 length equals 16 residues. CDR3 residues: CSASGPLRGRGQPQHF. The DNA of the CDR3 is TGCAGTGCTAGTGGCCCGCTCAGGGGGCGAGGTCAGCCCCAGCATTTT.

The chain couples TRBV2 to TRBJ1-2; 8 bases are shared with TRBD1. From germline, CDR1 is SNHLY and CDR2 FYNNEI. This CDR3 is built from 14 residues. The ends lost 6 bases at V and 4 bases at J; junction bases unmatched: 7. Here the CDR3 reads CASSPDRAAYGYTF. The CDR3 bases are TGTGCCAGCAGCCCGGACAGGGCCGCCTATGGCTACACCTTC.

This sequence joins TRBV5-4 and TRBJ2-5; the D is unclear. The CDR3 length is 13 residues. V was shortened by 0 bases and J by 2 bases, with 5 bases between the two germline ends. Per the germline V gene, CDR1 is SGHNT and CDR2 is YYREEE (reference sequence). The CDR3 is CASSLGLQETQYF. Written as DNA, the CDR3 is TGTGCCAGCAGCTTGGGACTTCAAGAGACCCAGTACTTC. Filled out from reference TRBV5-4 and TRBJ2-5, the complete variable domain reads ETGVTQSPTHLIKTRGQQVTLRCSSQSGHNTVSWYQQALGQGPQFIFQYYREEENGRGNFPPRFSGLQFPNYSSELNVNALELDDSALYLCASSLGLQETQYFGPGTRLLVL.

The gene calls are TRBV5-4 and TRBJ2-7, with 8 bases matching TRBD1. This CDR3 spans 13 amino acids. Trimming at V came to 2 bases and at J to 7 bases, leaving 5 bases not matched to a gene. Germline values: CDR1 SGHNT, CDR2 YYREEE (reference sequence). The CDR3 is CASSFRDRREQYF. CDR3 sequence (DNA): TGTGCCAGCAGCTTTCGGGACAGGAGGGAGCAGTACTTC.

This clone was seen once. J is TRBJ1-2 and V is TRBV7-8; tentatively, D is TRBD1 (6 bases). The CDR3 spans 14 residues. CDR1 SGHVS and CDR2 FQNEAQ come from the germline V gene. Trimming removed 3 bases at V and 2 bases at J, with 10 bases between. The CDR3 nucleotides read TGTGCCAGCAGCTTCGGACAGAGAAACTATGGCTACACCTTC. As protein: CASSFGQRNYGYTF.

The chain joins TRBV18 to TRBJ2-7; 7 positions agree with TRBD1. The V gene's germline CDR1 is KGHSH and CDR2 LQKENI. Losses at the gene ends were 5 bases for V and 6 bases for J; bases not matched to a gene: 7. CDR3 length equals 13 residues. As DNA, the CDR3 is TGTGCCAGCTCAAACAGGGGCGAGAGCGAGCAGTACTTC. It translates to CASSNRGESEQYF.